These 5 T cell receptor beta chains were all obtained from the same sample, sequenced in a study of shared clonotypes between healthy human individuals. Sequencing was performed with immunoSEQ multiplex PCR; in TCRdb, only in-frame clones are kept and a portion is missing. This sample has roughly 1,500,000 clones, with approximately 98% found just once. Sequencing was done on a sample of naive CD4+ T cells sorted from blood. Stated subset: CD45RA+ positively selected. The receptors derive from a man younger than 40 in good health.

Points on this clone: This same CDR3 is encoded by further DNA sequences in the sample. V usage is TRBV15 and J usage is TRBJ1-5; D is unclear. The germline V and J ends were trimmed by 0 bases and 6 bases, with 9 bases remaining between them. CDR1 and CDR2 from the germline V gene are LNHNV and YYDKDF (reference sequence). The CDR3 runs 14 residues. In nucleotides, the CDR3 is TGTGCCACCAGCAGAGATCGTGGGATTCAGCCCCAGCATTTT. As protein: CATSRDRGIQPQHF.

The chain combines TRBV6-1 with TRBJ2-2; D is undetermined. This CDR3 has 16 amino acids. Per the germline V gene, CDR1 is MNHNS and CDR2 is SASEGT. With 2 bases removed from V and 4 bases from J, the gap between germline ends came to 14 bases. CDR3 DNA: TGTGCCAGCAGTGAAAGTACAAGGATTAGCACCGGGGAGCTGTTTTTT. Protein product: CASSESTRISTGELFF.

The rearrangement uses TRBV7-8 and TRBJ2-7; weak D call: TRBD2 (5 bases). Trimming took off 5 bases at V and 6 bases at J, with 17 bases between the two ends. The V gene's germline CDR1 is SGHVS and CDR2 FQNEAQ. The CDR3 loop spans 14 amino acids. CDR3 protein: CASSPLEGRSEQYF. Here the CDR3 DNA reads TGTGCCAGCAGCCCACTCGAGGGCCGCAGCGAGCAGTACTTC.

The chain is built from TRBV7-9 and TRBJ2-3; the D call may be TRBD1 or TRBD2 (5 bases each). Germline V gene lookup returns CDR1 SEHNR and CDR2 FQNEAQ (reference sequence). Trimming removed 5 bases at V and 5 bases at J, with 8 bases between. CDR3 length: 12 amino acids. The CDR3 nucleotides read TGTGCCAGCAGCAGAGGGGAAGATACGCAGTATTTT. The encoded protein is CASSRGEDTQYF.

The rearrangement joins TRBV7-9 to TRBJ2-7; 12 bases fit TRBD2. Trimming took 5 bases from V and 2 from J; bases not matched to a gene: 7. This CDR3 has 16 residues. The germline CDR1 and CDR2 sequences are SEHNR and FQNEAQ (reference sequence). This chain's CDR3 is CASSHTGTSGPYEQYF. CDR3 nucleotides: TGTGCCAGCAGCCATACCGGGACTAGCGGGCCCTACGAGCAGTACTTC.